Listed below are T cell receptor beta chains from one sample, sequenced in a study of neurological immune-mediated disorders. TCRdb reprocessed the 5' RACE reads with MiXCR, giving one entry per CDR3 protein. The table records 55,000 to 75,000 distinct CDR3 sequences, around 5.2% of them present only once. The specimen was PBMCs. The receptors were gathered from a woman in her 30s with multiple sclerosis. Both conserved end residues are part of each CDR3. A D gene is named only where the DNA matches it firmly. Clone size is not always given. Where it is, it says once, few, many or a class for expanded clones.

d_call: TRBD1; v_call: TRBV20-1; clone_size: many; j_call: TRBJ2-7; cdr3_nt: TGCAGTGCTAGAGCCATAGACAGGGGAGGTTACGAGCAGTACTTC; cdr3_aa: CSARAIDRGGYEQYF
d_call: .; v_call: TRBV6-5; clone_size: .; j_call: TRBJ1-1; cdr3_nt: TGTGCCGGCTTGGCCCCGACTGCGAACACTGAAGCTTTCTTT; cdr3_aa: CAGLAPTANTEAFF
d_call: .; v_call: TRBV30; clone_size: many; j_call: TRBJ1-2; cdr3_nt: TGTGCCTGGAGTGGACGAGGAGGCTACACCTTC; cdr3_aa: CAWSGRGGYTF
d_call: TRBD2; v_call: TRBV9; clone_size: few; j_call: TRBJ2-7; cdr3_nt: TGTGCCAGCAGCGAAAGCGGGGGAGAGCAGTACTTC; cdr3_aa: CASSESGGEQYF
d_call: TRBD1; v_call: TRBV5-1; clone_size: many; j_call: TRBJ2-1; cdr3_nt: TGCGCCAGCAGCTGGGGGGACAGGGTTTCGGGCGAGCAGTTCTTC; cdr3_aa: CASSWGDRVSGEQFF
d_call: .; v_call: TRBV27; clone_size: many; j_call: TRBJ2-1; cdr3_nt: TGTGCCAGCACTAGGCAAGGCTACAATGAGCAGTTCTTC; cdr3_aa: CASTRQGYNEQFF
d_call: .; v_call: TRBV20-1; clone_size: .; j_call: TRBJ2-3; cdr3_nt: TGCAGTGCAGCCGTTGGGGGGAACACAGATACGCAGTATTTT; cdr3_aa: CSAAVGGNTDTQYF
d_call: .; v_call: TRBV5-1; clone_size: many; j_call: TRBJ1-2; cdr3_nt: TGCGCCAGCAGCTTGACAGGGATTAACTATGGCTACACCTTC; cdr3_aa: CASSLTGINYGYTF
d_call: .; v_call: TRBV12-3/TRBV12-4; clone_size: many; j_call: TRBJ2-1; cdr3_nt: TGTGCCAGCATTTCGGGGTTGGGGCAGGAGCAGTTCTTC; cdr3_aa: CASISGLGQEQFF
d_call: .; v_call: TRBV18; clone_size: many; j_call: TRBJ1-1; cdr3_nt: TGTGCCAGCGGAATAATTAGGGACACTGAAGCTTTCTTT; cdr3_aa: CASGIIRDTEAFF
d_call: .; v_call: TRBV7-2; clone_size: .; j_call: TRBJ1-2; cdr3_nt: TGTGCCAGCAGCTACCCGATGGGCGTACAGGCAGCTCTGGGAGGCTACACCTTC; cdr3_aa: CASSYPMGVQAALGGYTF
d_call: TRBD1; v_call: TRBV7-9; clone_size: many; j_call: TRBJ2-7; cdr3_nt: TGTGCCAGCAGCTCTGGACAGGGGCTATCCTACGAGCAGTACTTC; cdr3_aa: CASSSGQGLSYEQYF
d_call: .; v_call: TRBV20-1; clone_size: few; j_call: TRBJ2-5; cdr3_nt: TGCAGTGCTAGAGATCGGCAGGGCAAAGAGACCCAGTACTTC; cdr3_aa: CSARDRQGKETQYF
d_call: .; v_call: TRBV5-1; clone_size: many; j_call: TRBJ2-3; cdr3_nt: TGCGCCAGCAGCCCGCCCGGGACTCGCACAGATACGCAGTATTTT; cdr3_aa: CASSPPGTRTDTQYF
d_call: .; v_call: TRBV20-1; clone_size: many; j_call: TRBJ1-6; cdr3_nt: TGCAGTGCTAGAGATTTCGGGCGGATAACTTCACCCCTCCACTTT; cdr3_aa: CSARDFGRITSPLHF
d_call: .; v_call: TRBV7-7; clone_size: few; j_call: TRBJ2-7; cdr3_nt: TGTGCTAGCAGCTTAGCGGACAGTGTAGGCTACGAGCAGTACTTC; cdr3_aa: CASSLADSVGYEQYF
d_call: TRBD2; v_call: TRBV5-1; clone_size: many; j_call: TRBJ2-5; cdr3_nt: TGCGCCAGCAGCTTGCCGGGGGGGCAAGAGACCCAGTACTTC; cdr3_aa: CASSLPGGQETQYF
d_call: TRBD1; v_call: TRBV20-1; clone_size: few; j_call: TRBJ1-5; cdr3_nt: TGCAGTGCTTCCAAGACAGGGCGCAATCAGCCCCAGAATTTT; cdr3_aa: CSASKTGRNQPQNF
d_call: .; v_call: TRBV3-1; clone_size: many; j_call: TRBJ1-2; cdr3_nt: TGTGCCAGCAGCCTAAGGCCCCGCTATGGCTACACCTTC; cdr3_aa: CASSLRPRYGYTF
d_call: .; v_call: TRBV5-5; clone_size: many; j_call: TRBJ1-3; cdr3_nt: TGTGCCAGCAGCTTGTATTTGGGTGGAAACACCATATATTTT; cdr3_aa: CASSLYLGGNTIYF
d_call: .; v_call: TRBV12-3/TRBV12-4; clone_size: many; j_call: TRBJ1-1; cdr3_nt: TGTGCCAGCAGGCCCGTTATGAACACTGAAGCTTTCTTT; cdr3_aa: CASRPVMNTEAFF
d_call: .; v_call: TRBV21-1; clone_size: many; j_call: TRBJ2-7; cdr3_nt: TGTGCCAGCAGCAAACCCAGGGTCTACGAGCAGTACTTC; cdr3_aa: CASSKPRVYEQYF
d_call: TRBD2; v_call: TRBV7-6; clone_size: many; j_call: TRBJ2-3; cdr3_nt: TGTGCCAGCAGCCCAGCGGGGACGGACACAGATACGCAGTATTTT; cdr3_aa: CASSPAGTDTDTQYF
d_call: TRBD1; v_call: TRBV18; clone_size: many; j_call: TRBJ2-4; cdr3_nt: TGTGCCAGCTCGACTACAGGGGGCACTGACATTCAGTACTTC; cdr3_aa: CASSTTGGTDIQYF
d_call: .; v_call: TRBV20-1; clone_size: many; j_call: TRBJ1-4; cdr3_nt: TGCAGTGCTGCCGGGGGAAATGAAAAACTGTTTTTT; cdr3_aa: CSAAGGNEKLFF
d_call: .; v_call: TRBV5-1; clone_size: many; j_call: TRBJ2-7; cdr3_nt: TGCGCCAGCAGCCCCCGTATAGGGGACGGCTACGAGCAGTACTTC; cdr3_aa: CASSPRIGDGYEQYF
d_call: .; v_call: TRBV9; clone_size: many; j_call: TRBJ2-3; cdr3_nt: TGTGCCAGCAGCCCCCGACCCCCGAGCGGCACAGATACGCAGTATTTT; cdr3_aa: CASSPRPPSGTDTQYF
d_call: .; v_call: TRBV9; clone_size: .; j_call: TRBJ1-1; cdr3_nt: TGTGCCAGCAGCGTAGGTCTCGGGAACACTGAAGCTTTCTTT; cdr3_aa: CASSVGLGNTEAFF
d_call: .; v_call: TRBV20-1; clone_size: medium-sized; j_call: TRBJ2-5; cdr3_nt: TGCAGTGCTAGAAGACAGGCTCAAGAGACCCAGTACTTC; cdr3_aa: CSARRQAQETQYF
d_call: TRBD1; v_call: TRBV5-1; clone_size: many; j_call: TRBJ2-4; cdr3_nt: TGCGCCAGCAGCTTGGATGGGACAGGGAGTCAGTCCTTC; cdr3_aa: CASSLDGTGSQSF
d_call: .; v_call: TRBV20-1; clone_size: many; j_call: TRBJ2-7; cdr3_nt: TGCAGTGCTAGCGGGAATTCTAAGAACGAGCAGTACTTC; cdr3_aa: CSASGNSKNEQYF
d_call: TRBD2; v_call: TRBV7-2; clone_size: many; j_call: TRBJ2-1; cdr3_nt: TGTGCCAGCAGCTTAGTGTTCCGGGGGGGTAACAATGAGCAGTTCTTC; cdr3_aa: CASSLVFRGGNNEQFF
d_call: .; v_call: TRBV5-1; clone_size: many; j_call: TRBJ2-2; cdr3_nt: TGCGCCAGCAGCTCACCTAGCAACACCGGGGAGCTGTTTTTT; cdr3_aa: CASSSPSNTGELFF
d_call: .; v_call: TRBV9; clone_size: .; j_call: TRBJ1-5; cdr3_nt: TGTGCCAGCAGCGTAGACGGCAGTTCCAATCAGCCCCAGAATTTT; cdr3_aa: CASSVDGSSNQPQNF
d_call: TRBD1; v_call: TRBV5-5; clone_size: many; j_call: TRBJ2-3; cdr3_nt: TGTGCCAGCAGTAGCGACAGGGGGGATACGCAGTATTTT; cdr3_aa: CASSSDRGDTQYF
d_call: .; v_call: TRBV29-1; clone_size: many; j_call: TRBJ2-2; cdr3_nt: TGCAGCGTTGAAGATGGGGTCCCCGGGGAGCTGTTTTTT; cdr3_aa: CSVEDGVPGELFF
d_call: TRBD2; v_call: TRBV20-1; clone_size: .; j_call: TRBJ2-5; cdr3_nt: TGCAGTGCTGGAGCGGGGGCCCTGGAGACCCAGTACTTC; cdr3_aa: CSAGAGALETQYF
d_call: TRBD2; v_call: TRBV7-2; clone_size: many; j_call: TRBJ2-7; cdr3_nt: TGTGCCAGCAGCTTAGAACCTAGCGGTGGAGGGTACGAGCAGTACTTC; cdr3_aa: CASSLEPSGGGYEQYF